This entry features one TCR beta chain sequence. The PCR ran on 60 Vbeta and 13 Jbeta primers. Here immunoSEQ multiplex PCR was the method, and the copy in TCRdb shows in-frame clones only, minus some. The data show about 130,000 clones, with 75% to 90% seen just once and under 3% held by the top ten. The V gene's germline CDR1 is MNHEY and CDR2 SVGAGI. The CDR3 has 16 amino acids. The junction had 8 bases not matched to a gene; V was cut back by 2 bases and J by 7 bases. This sample is drawn from a study of cytomegalovirus exposure and HLA in healthy donors. This sequence joins TRBV6-5 and TRBJ2-1; 10 bases fit TRBD2. The TCR sequence derives from a man aged 30-40 years in good health and CMV-seronegative. Sequencing used PBMCs. The CDR3 here is CASSYLPSGRANEQFF. In DNA, the CDR3 is TGTGCCAGCAGTTACCTGCCCAGCGGGAGGGCGAATGAGCAGTTCTTC.